This record concerns one TCR beta chain sequence. The CDR3 is made up of 15 amino acids. Between the trimmed V and J ends, which lost 1 base and 0 bases, there was a span of 10 bases. Germline V gene data show CDR1 as SGHDT and CDR2 as YYEEEE. This entry comes from a study of blood T cell repertoires in COVID-19. Whole-study context: Whether acute or convalescent, the COVID-19 samples came from the United States, Italy and Spain.

Using immunoSEQ multiplex PCR, the repertoire was profiled, and TCRdb retains in-frame clones only, with some absent. The sample carries about 83,000 clones, 86% recorded once. This clonotype originated in a woman older than 75 in a cohort sampled during active or convalescent COVID-19. The chain carries TRBV5-6 and TRBJ2-5; D gene uncertain. Sequenced: peripheral blood. Written as DNA, the CDR3 is TGTGCCAGCAGCTTGCCCCGGAGTTACCAAGAGACCCAGTACTTC. Translating gives CASSLPRSYQETQYF.